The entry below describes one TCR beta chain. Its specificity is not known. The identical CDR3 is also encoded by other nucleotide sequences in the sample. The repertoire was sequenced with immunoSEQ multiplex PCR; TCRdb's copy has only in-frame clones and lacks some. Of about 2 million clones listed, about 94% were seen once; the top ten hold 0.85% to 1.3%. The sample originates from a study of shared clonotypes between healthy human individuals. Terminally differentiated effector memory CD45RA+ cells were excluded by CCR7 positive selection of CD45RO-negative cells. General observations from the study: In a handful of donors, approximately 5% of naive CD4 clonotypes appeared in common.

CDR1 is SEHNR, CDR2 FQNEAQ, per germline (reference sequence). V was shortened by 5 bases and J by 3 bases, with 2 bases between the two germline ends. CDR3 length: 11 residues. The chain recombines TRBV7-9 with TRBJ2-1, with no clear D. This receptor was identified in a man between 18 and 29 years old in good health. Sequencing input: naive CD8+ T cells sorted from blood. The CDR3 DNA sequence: TGTGCCAGCAGCCGCTACAATGAGCAGTTCTTC. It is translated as CASSRYNEQFF.